Described below is a single TCR beta chain sequence and its context. Its antigen is not known. The sample contains more than one DNA sequence encoding this CDR3. The CDR3 spans 14 residues. Germline CDR1 reads MNHEY; CDR2 reads SVGAGI. V dropped 0 bases and J dropped 2 bases, with 7 bases sitting between them. This entry belongs to a study of cytomegalovirus exposure and HLA in healthy donors. Study-level points and caveats: TCR sequences were mostly rare, though some public TCRs occurred in many donors. One later analysis, an examination of the 100 to 150 validation repertoires, found that first-cohort TCR clusters tended to co-occur in them. The authors listed roughly 150 TCR beta chains as cytomegalovirus-associated.

Sequenced by immunoSEQ multiplex PCR; TCRdb stores in-frame clones only, minus some. Of more than 80,000 clones in the sample, about nine tenths were seen once. The material sequenced was PBMCs. The chain has TRBV6-5 and TRBJ2-5; TRBD1 is a possible D gene (5 bases). This TCR came from a woman aged 18-35 years in good health and CMV-seropositive. CDR3 loop: CASSYSQGQETQYF. The CDR3 DNA is TGTGCCAGCAGTTACTCCCAGGGACAAGAGACCCAGTACTTC.